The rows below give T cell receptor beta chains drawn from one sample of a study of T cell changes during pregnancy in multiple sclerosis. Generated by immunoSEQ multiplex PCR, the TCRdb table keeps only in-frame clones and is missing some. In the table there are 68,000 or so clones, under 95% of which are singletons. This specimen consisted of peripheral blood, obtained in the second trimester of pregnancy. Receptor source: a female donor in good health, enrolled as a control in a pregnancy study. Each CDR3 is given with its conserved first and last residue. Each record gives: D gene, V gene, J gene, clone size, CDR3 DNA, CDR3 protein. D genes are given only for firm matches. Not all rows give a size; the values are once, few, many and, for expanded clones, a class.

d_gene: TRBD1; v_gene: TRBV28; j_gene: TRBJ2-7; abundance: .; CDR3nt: TGTGCCAGCAGTCTATACAGGGGCTGGGAGCAGTACTTC; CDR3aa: CASSLYRGWEQYF
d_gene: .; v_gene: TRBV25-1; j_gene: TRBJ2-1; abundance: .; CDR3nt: TGTGCCAGCACCTCCCCGCAAGCGGAGTCCTACAATGAGCAGTTCTTC; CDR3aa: CASTSPQAESYNEQFF
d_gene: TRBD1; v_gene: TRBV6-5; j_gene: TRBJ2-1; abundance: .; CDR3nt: TGTGCCAGCAGTTCGGACAGGGGGCAATACAATGAGCAGTTCTTC; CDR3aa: CASSSDRGQYNEQFF
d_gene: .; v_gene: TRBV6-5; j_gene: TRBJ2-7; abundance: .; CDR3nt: TGTGCCAGCAGTTACGGCAGGAACTTGGGCGAGCAGTACTTC; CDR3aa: CASSYGRNLGEQYF
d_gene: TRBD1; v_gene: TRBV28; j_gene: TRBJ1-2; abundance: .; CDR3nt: TGTGCCAGCAGCCAACCGAAATCTCAGGGGGCGATTGGCTACACCTTC; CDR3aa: CASSQPKSQGAIGYTF
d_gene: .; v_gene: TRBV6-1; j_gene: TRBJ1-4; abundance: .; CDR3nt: TGTGCCAGCAGTGAAGCGTTGGGCGATAGGGGCGAAAAACTGTTTTTT; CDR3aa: CASSEALGDRGEKLFF
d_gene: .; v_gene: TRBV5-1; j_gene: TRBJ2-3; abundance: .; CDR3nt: TGCGCCAGCAGCTTGCTTTTAGGGGGTCGGACAGATACGCAGTATTTT; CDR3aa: CASSLLLGGRTDTQYF
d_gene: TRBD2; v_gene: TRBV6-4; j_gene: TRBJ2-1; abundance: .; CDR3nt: TGTGCCAGCAGCCATCTAGCGGGAGGATCCTACAATGAGCAGTTCTTC; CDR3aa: CASSHLAGGSYNEQFF
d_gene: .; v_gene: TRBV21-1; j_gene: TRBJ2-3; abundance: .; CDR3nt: TGTGCCAGCCTCACAGCAAATCGGGAGGGACGGAAAAGCACAGATACGCAGTATTTT; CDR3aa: CASLTANREGRKSTDTQYF
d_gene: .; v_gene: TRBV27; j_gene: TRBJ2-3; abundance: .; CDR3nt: TGTGCCAGCAGTTTCCTTCTAGCGTTGGGGTATACGCAGTATTTT; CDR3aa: CASSFLLALGYTQYF
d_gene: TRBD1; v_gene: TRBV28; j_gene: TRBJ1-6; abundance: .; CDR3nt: TGTGCCAGCTATGGGACAGGGTCATCACCCCTCCACTTT; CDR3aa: CASYGTGSSPLHF
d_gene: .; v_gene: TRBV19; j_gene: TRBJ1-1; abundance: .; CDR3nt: TGTGCCAGTAAGGCCCAGGGCGCTGAAGCTTTCTTT; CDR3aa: CASKAQGAEAFF
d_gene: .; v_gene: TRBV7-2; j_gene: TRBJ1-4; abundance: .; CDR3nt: TGTGCCAGTCCAACCGCCGGGACTGCGGAAAAACTGTTTTTT; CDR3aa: CASPTAGTAEKLFF
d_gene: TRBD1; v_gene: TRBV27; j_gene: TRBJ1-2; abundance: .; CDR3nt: TGTGCCAGCAGTTATAACAGGGGGACGGATGGCTACACCTTC; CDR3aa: CASSYNRGTDGYTF
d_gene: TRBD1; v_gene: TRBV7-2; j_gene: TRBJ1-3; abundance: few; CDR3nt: TGTGCCAGCAGCCCAGGGACAGGGGGAGGAAACACCATATATTTT; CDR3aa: CASSPGTGGGNTIYF
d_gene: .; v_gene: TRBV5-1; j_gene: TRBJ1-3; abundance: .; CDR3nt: .; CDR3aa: CASSLVFGSGNTIYF
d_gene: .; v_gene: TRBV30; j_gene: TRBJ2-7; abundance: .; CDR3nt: TGTGCCTGGAGCCCAGGTCAGGGGAGATTGAACTACGAGCAGTACTTC; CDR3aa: CAWSPGQGRLNYEQYF
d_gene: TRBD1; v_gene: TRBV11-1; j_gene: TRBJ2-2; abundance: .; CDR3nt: TGTGCCAGCAGCTTGACTAACAGGGGCCGAACCGGGGAGCTGTTTTTT; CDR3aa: CASSLTNRGRTGELFF
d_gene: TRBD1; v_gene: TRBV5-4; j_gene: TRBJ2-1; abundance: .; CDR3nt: TGTGCCAGCAGCCCAAGACAGGGAAAAGGGGTCGAGCAGTTCTTC; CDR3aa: CASSPRQGKGVEQFF
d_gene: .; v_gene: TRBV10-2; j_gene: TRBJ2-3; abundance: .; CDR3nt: TGCGCCAGCAGTGACGCGGGGGCCACAGATACGCAGTATTTT; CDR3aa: CASSDAGATDTQYF
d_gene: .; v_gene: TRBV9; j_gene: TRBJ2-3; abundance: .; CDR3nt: TGTGCCAGCGGGGAGACCGGAGCAGATACGCAGTATTTT; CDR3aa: CASGETGADTQYF
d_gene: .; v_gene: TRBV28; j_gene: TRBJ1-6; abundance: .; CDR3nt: TGTGCCAGCAGTTTTTGGAGGGAAAGTTCCTCCTATAATTCACCCCTCCACTTT; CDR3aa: CASSFWRESSSYNSPLHF
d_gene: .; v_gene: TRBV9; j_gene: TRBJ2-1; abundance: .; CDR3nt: TGTGCCAGCAGCGTAGGGGCCTTTGAGCAGTTCTTC; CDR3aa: CASSVGAFEQFF
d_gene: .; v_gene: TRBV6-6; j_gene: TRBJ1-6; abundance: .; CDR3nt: TGTGCCAGCAGTTACGGAACAGCTGATAATTCACCCCTCCACTTT; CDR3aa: CASSYGTADNSPLHF
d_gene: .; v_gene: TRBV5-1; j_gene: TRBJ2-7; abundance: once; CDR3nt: TGCGCCAGCAGCTTGATCGTCTCCTACGAGCAGTACTTC; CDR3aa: CASSLIVSYEQYF
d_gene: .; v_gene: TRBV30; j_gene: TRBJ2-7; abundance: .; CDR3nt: TGTGCCACGGGGGAATCCTACGAGCAGTACTTC; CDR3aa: CATGESYEQYF
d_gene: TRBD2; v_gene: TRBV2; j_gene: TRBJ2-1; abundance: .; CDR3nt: TGTGCCAGCAGGAGGAGGGACAGAGGGACTAGCGGGAGCCTTTACAACTACAATGAGCAGTTCTTC; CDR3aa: CASRRRDRGTSGSLYNYNEQFF